This T cell receptor (beta chain) appears in the sequencing data of a study of T cell responses to AZD1222 COVID-19 vaccine. The CDR3 sequence is 13 residues long. From germline, CDR1 is SGHTA and CDR2 FQGNSA. Trimming pared 5 bases from V and 2 bases from J, leaving 9 bases between. Clones were read by immunoSEQ multiplex PCR, and TCRdb kept only the in-frame ones, dropping some. The sample includes about 100,000 clones, 88% of them seen just once. Findings and caveats of the study: Among the donors, most were white British and more were female, and clonal diversity was possibly underestimated. There were vaccine-associated CD4 TCRs across spike, dominant at 160-218 and 743-854.

This clone was seen a single time. Antigen: not known. The material sequenced was peripheral blood, taken on day 0 of AZD1222 vaccination. The receptor was derived from an adult in good health. The chain combines TRBV7-2 with TRBJ1-1; D is unresolved. In DNA, the CDR3 is TGTGCCAGCAGCCCCCAAACAAACACTGAAGCTTTCTTT. Translated, it gives CASSPQTNTEAFF.